This record concerns one T cell receptor beta chain sequence. The V gene end was trimmed by 0 bases and the J gene end by 4 bases; junction bases not matched to a gene: 2. CDR3 size: 15 residues. Per the germline V gene, CDR1 is SGHVS and CDR2 is FQNEAQ. This sample is part of a study of blood T cell repertoires in COVID-19. Turning to the study itself: The samples span acute and convalescent COVID-19 from the United States, Italy and Spain. PBMCs, B-cell-depleted T cells, or T cells were the source of the cDNA or gDNA that made up the material.

Original data processing: Reference gene primer amplification gave estimated nucleated cell counts. Assay: immunoSEQ multiplex PCR; the TCRdb copy retains only in-frame clones and omits some. That table is the source of V, J and clone size, and D and trimming were worked out from the DNA. Among over 250,000 clones listed, 70% to 90% were seen once. The origin of this receptor is a woman in her 70s with COVID-19, enrolled during active disease. J is TRBJ2-2 and V is TRBV7-8, with 7 bases matching TRBD2. Sequenced sample: peripheral blood. For the CDR3, the DNA is TGTGCCAGCAGCTTAGCCCAGCGGGGCACCGGGGAGCTGTTTTTT. Protein sequence: CASSLAQRGTGELFF.